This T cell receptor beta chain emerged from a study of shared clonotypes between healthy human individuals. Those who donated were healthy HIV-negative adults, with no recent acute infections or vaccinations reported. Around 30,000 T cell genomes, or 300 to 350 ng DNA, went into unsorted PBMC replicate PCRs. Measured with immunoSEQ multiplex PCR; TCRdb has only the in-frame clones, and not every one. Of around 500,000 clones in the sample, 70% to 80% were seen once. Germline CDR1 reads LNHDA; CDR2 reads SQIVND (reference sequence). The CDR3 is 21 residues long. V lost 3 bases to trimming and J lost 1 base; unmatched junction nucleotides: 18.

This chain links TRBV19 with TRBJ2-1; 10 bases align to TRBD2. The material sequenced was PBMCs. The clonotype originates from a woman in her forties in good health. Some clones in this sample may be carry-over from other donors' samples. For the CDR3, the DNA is TGTGCCAGTAGTATGCCGCGGGGGAGCGCTAGCGGGAGATCGTCCTACAATGAGCAGTTCTTC. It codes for CASSMPRGSASGRSSYNEQFF.